Below are 28 T cell receptor beta chains sequenced from a single sample in a study of T cell changes during pregnancy in multiple sclerosis. TCRdb's copy holds only in-frame clones and misses some; the assay was immunoSEQ multiplex PCR. The sample consists of some 50,000 clones, around 90% of them appearing once. This specimen was CD8+ T cells from peripheral blood mononuclear cells, taken in the second trimester of pregnancy. The receptor set was obtained from a female donor with multiple sclerosis, enrolled in a pregnancy study.

The chain carries TRBV7-8 and TRBJ2-2, with a tentative D call TRBD1 (5 bases). Germline loops: CDR1 SGHVS, CDR2 FQNEAQ. Trimming took off 6 bases at V and 7 bases at J, with 21 bases between the two ends. CDR3 size: 16 residues. CDR3 in DNA: TGTGCCAGCAGACCAATTGTGACAGACTTAGACGGGGAGCTGTTTTTT. Translated: CASRPIVTDLDGELFF.

In this sample, this clone turned up once. The chain has TRBV4-3 and TRBJ2-1, with D possibly TRBD1 on 6 matching bases. V lost 0 bases and J 6 bases, leaving 15 bases between the germline ends. The CDR3 is 16 amino acids. Germline CDR1 and CDR2: LGHNA and YSLEER. CDR3 sequence reads: CASSQDSQGIANEQFF. The CDR3 DNA reads as TGCGCCAGCAGCCAAGACAGTCAGGGGATCGCCAATGAGCAGTTCTTC.

In DNA form, the CDR3 reads TGTGCCAGCAGTAGTAGCGGGGGCTCACAAGAGACCCAGTACTTC. It codes for CASSSSGGSQETQYF. The chain recombines TRBV6-5 with TRBJ2-5; 9 nucleotides agree with TRBD2. V lost 5 bases to trimming and J lost 2 bases; unmatched junction nucleotides: 6. Germline CDR1 is MNHEY and CDR2 is SVGAGI. The length of the CDR3 is 15 residues.

The gene calls are TRBV7-9 and TRBJ2-7, with 8 bases aligning to TRBD1. This CDR3 is built from 14 residues. Germline V CDR1 and CDR2: SEHNR, FQNEAQ (reference sequence). Germline trimming cut 5 bases from V and 6 bases from J; bases unmatched to any gene: 9. The CDR3 nucleotides are TGTGCCAGCAGCCCGGACAGGGAAGATCGCGAGCAGTACTTC. It codes for CASSPDREDREQYF.

The rearrangement joins TRBV6-5 to TRBJ2-5, with 7 bases that match TRBD2. Losses at the gene ends were 4 bases for V and 3 bases for J; bases not matched to a gene: 8. From germline, CDR1 is MNHEY and CDR2 SVGAGI. This CDR3 has 15 residues. In nucleotides, the CDR3 is TGTGCCAGCAGTTCCCTCCGGGACTATAAAGAGACCCAGTACTTC. Its translation: CASSSLRDYKETQYF.

On this clone itself: The identical CDR3 is also encoded by other nucleotide sequences in the sample. This chain connects TRBV9 to TRBJ2-1, with D unclear. The CDR3 has 12 residues. Trimming took 4 bases from V and 9 from J, leaving 11 bases between them. Germline assignment: CDR1 SGDLS and CDR2 YYNGEE. The CDR3 DNA sequence: TGTGCCAGCAGCCCCACGGGTATTGAGCAGTTCTTC. Its translation: CASSPTGIEQFF.

The genes are TRBV7-3 and TRBJ2-1; 9 positions agree with TRBD1. The J segment lost 7 bases and the V segment lost 4 bases, leaving 5 bases of the junction unmatched. Germline V gene lookup returns CDR1 SGHTA and CDR2 FQGTGA. This CDR3 has 14 amino acids. CDR3 amino acids: CASSSRTGDNEQFF. Written as DNA, the CDR3 is TGTGCCAGCAGCTCCCGGACAGGGGATAATGAGCAGTTCTTC.

The chain links TRBV5-6 to TRBJ1-6; TRBD1 matches 10 bases. The CDR3 runs 14 residues. V lost 0 bases to trimming and J lost 9 bases; unmatched junction nucleotides: 0. CDR1 is SGHDT, CDR2 YYEEEE, per germline. CDR3 sequence: CASSLGQGASPLHF. For the CDR3, the DNA is TGTGCCAGCAGCTTGGGACAGGGGGCTTCACCCCTCCACTTT.

This chain links TRBV6-1 with TRBJ2-7; D not certain. V was shortened by 7 bases and J by 5 bases, with 15 bases between the two germline ends. There are 13 residues in the CDR3. From germline, CDR1 is MNHNS and CDR2 SASEGT. The CDR3 sequence: CASISLSDHEQYF. The CDR3 DNA sequence: TGTGCCAGCATATCCCTAAGCGATCACGAGCAGTACTTC.

The gene calls are TRBV5-6 and TRBJ2-1, with a tentative D call TRBD1 (6 bases). The CDR3 is made up of 15 amino acids. Trimming pared 2 bases from V and 14 bases from J, leaving 23 bases between. CDR1 SGHDT and CDR2 YYEEEE come from the germline V gene. CDR3 in amino acids: CASSLLLGDIRPKFF. The CDR3 coding sequence is TGTGCCAGCAGCTTACTACTGGGGGACATAAGGCCCAAGTTCTTC.

The rearrangement uses TRBV7-3 and TRBJ2-1; 13 bases fit TRBD2. The CDR3 spans 18 residues. Germline trimming cut 4 bases from V and 8 bases from J; bases unmatched to any gene: 14. Germline V gene sequence: CDR1 SGHTA, CDR2 FQGTGA. This chain's CDR3 is CASSSPGLAGTSRDEQFF. DNA for the CDR3: TGTGCCAGCAGCTCCCCGGGACTAGCGGGGACGTCTCGCGATGAGCAGTTCTTC. The full variable domain, with the rest looked up from reference TRBV7-3 and TRBJ2-1, is GAGVSQTPSNKVTEKGKYVELRCDPISGHTALYWYRQSLGQGPEFLIYFQGTGAADDSGLPNDRFFAVRPEGSVSTLKIQRTERGDSAVYLCASSSPGLAGTSRDEQFFGPGTRLTVL.

This rearrangement joins TRBV19 to TRBJ2-1, with D perhaps matching TRBD2 (5 bases). The germline V gene encodes CDR1 LNHDA and CDR2 SQIVND (reference sequence). Deletions cut 5 bases from V and 6 bases from J, with 11 bases between. CDR3 size: 13 residues. CDR3 in DNA: TGTGCCAGTAGTCTTGGACTGCCCAATGAGCAGTTCTTC. Translated, it gives CASSLGLPNEQFF.

The rearrangement links TRBV4-1 to TRBJ2-7; 10 positions agree with TRBD2. Trimming took 1 base from V and 4 from J; bases not matched to a gene: 7. Germline-derived CDR1 and CDR2 are MGHRA and YSYEKL. CDR3 size: 16 residues. Written as DNA, the CDR3 is TGCGCCAGCAGCCAAGGAAGCGGGGGGGCCGGGTACGAGCAGTACTTC. Amino acid sequence: CASSQGSGGAGYEQYF.

The chain is built from TRBV6-4 and TRBJ2-1; TRBD2 agrees at 8 bases. V lost 5 bases, J lost 3 bases, and 6 bases stayed unmatched. Germline lookup yields CDR1 MRHNA and CDR2 SNTAGT. The CDR3 spans 15 residues. The CDR3: CASSRASGFYNEQFF. The CDR3 DNA sequence: TGTGCCAGCAGTCGGGCTAGCGGGTTCTACAATGAGCAGTTCTTC.

The chain carries TRBV15 and TRBJ1-2; 10 bases agree with TRBD1. The germline V gene has CDR1 LNHNV and CDR2 YYDKDF (reference sequence). V shed 5 bases and J 0 bases; nucleotides not matched to a gene: 9. The CDR3 sequence is 17 residues long. The CDR3 nucleotides read TGTGCCACCAGCGCATGGACAGGGGGGGCTTCTAACTATGGCTACACCTTC. This encodes CATSAWTGGASNYGYTF. The full variable domain, completed using reference TRBV15 and TRBJ1-2, is DAMVIQNPRYQVTQFGKPVTLSCSQTLNHNVMYWYQQKSSQAPKLLFHYYDKDFNNEADTPDNFQSRRPNTSFCFLDIRSPGLGDTAMYLCATSAWTGGASNYGYTFGSGTRLTVV.

V usage is TRBV15 and J usage is TRBJ1-5; D remains unclear. Trimming took 1 base from V and 2 from J, leaving 9 bases between them. Looked up from germline, CDR1 is LNHNV and CDR2 is YYDKDF (reference sequence). The CDR3 has 15 residues. CDR3 coding DNA: TGTGCCACCAGCAGAGTAGGCGGGGGCAATCAGCCCCAGCATTTT. Protein sequence: CATSRVGGGNQPQHF.

The chain couples TRBV5-3 to TRBJ2-7; 7 bases map to TRBD2. TRBV5-3 is placed among ORFs of uncertain function. This CDR3 is built from 19 residues. Trimming at V came to 0 bases and at J to 0 bases, leaving 15 bases not matched to a gene. The DNA for the CDR3 is TGTGCCAGAAGCTTGGCCACGGACCTGGGGGGGGAGAGCTCCTACGAGCAGTACTTC. This codes for CARSLATDLGGESSYEQYF.

The genes are TRBV7-8 and TRBJ2-7; TRBD2 is a possible D gene (7 bases). The CDR3 has 15 residues. V was shortened by 7 bases and J by 1 base, with 17 bases between the two germline ends. Germline CDR1 is SGHVS and CDR2 is FQNEAQ. DNA for the CDR3: TGTGCCAGCACCCCCCGGCGGGGGCCTTCCTACGAGCAGTACTTC. This encodes CASTPRRGPSYEQYF.

The rearrangement uses TRBV11-2 and TRBJ2-3; 8 bases map to TRBD2. J was trimmed by 5 bases and V by 7 bases; bases with no gene match: 11. The CDR3 is 15 residues long. CDR1 is SGHAT, CDR2 FQNNGV, per germline. The CDR3 DNA sequence: TGTGCCAGCATCACGGGGAGCGGGGGTATAGATACGCAGTATTTT. Amino acids: CASITGSGGIDTQYF.

CDR3 residues: CASSPEAGGSTDTQYF. The DNA for the CDR3 is TGTGCCAGCAGTCCCGAAGCGGGGGGAAGCACAGATACGCAGTATTTT. The V gene is TRBV28, the J gene TRBJ2-3; 9 bases align to TRBD2. V shed 5 bases and J 0 bases; nucleotides not matched to a gene: 6. The CDR3 has 16 amino acids. CDR1 and CDR2 (germline): MDHEN, SYDVKM.

In its sample, this clone was seen once. V usage is TRBV27 and J usage is TRBJ1-2; D may be TRBD1 (5 bases). V was shortened by 4 bases and J by 8 bases, with 20 bases between the two germline ends. The length of the CDR3 is 15 residues. Germline CDR1 is MNHEY and CDR2 is SMNVEV (reference sequence). The CDR3 is CASSSHQGAIGGYTF. The CDR3 DNA reads TGTGCCAGCAGTTCCCACCAAGGGGCCATAGGGGGCTACACCTTC.

Here the CDR3 reads CASSNRAGILQEAFF. CDR3 coding DNA: TGTGCCAGCAGTAATAGGGCAGGGATCCTTCAGGAAGCTTTCTTT. The J gene is TRBJ1-1, the V gene TRBV28, with D possibly TRBD1 on 5 matching bases. This CDR3 is built from 15 residues. The germline gives CDR1 MDHEN, CDR2 SYDVKM. V lost 5 bases, J lost 8 bases, and 21 bases lay in between. The variable domain in full, with the rest retrieved from reference TRBV28 and TRBJ1-1, is DVKVTQSSRYLVKRTGEKVFLECVQDMDHENMFWYRQDPGLGLRLIYFSYDVKMKEKGDIPEGYSVSREKKERFSLILESASTNQTSMYLCASSNRAGILQEAFFGQGTRLTVV.

V and J are TRBV10-3 and TRBJ1-1; 8 positions match TRBD1. The CDR3 spans 14 residues. With V trimmed by 6 bases and J by 3 bases, 6 bases remained unmatched. Germline-derived CDR1 and CDR2 are ENHRY and SYGVKD. CDR3 sequence: CAIRDLDRDTEAFF. CDR3 bases: TGTGCCATCAGAGACCTGGACAGGGACACTGAAGCTTTCTTT.

The chain links TRBV5-1 to TRBJ2-5; 7 nucleotides agree with TRBD1. V trimming: 0 bases; J trimming: 5 bases; junction bases outside the gene matches: 4. Per the germline V gene, CDR1 is SGHRS and CDR2 is YFSETQ. The CDR3 sequence is 14 residues long. In DNA, the CDR3 is TGCGCCAGCAGCTTGGGGACAGGAGAGGAGACCCAGTACTTC. It specifies CASSLGTGEETQYF.

The chain links TRBV14 to TRBJ1-1; D gene uncertain. The CDR3 is made up of 13 amino acids. Trimming shortened V by 1 base and J by 8 bases, and 11 bases separated the two germline ends. CDR1 is SGHDN and CDR2 is FVKESK in the germline V gene. CDR3 bases: TGTGCCAGCAGCCAAGCCTTGATGGCCGAAGCTTTCTTT. Translation gives CASSQALMAEAFF.

This clone has just one count. This chain connects TRBV27 to TRBJ2-3; the match to TRBD1 covers 7 bases. Trimming at V came to 3 bases and at J to 6 bases, leaving 6 bases not matched to a gene. Germline CDR1 and CDR2: MNHEY and SMNVEV (reference sequence). CDR3 length: 14 amino acids. The CDR3 bases are TGTGCCAGCAGTTTTTCAGGGGGATTGGATACGCAGTATTTT. The encoded protein is CASSFSGGLDTQYF.

The V call is TRBV7-3, the J call TRBJ1-1; weak D call: TRBD1 (5 bases). CDR1 SGHTA and CDR2 FQGTGA come from the germline V gene. V was pared by 6 bases and J by 5 bases, with 13 bases between. This CDR3 has 13 amino acids. CDR3 DNA sequence: TGTGCCAGCAGTCTTGGGGCGTGGACTGAAGCTTTCTTT. Translating it yields CASSLGAWTEAFF.

V usage is TRBV7-3 and J usage is TRBJ2-1; the match to TRBD2 covers 11 bases. The CDR3 totals 16 residues. Looked up from germline, CDR1 is SGHTA and CDR2 is FQGTGA. V lost 0 bases to trimming and J lost 10 bases; unmatched junction nucleotides: 8. CDR3 DNA sequence: TGTGCCAGCAGCTTAACCCCTCGACTAGCGGGGTGGGAGCAGTTCTTC. It encodes CASSLTPRLAGWEQFF.